The clone carrying this T cell receptor beta chain has at least ten counts. What it binds is unknown. The 5'RACE template-switching step produced TCR cDNA and added a universal primer site and UMIs. Via MiXCR, TCRdb re-called the 5' RACE reads, giving one row per CDR3 protein. The table has roughly 120,000 distinct CDR3 sequences, approximately 7.1% seen once. This CDR3 spans 15 amino acids. Trimming shortened V by 0 bases and J by 5 bases, and 13 bases separated the two germline ends. The data stem from a study of T cells after yellow fever vaccination. Study-wide results and caveats: Boosting was followed by the reappearance of most primary-vaccination clones (roughly 96% CD4, about 89% CD8). Researchers noted that a small share of clonotypes showed up in both CD4 and CD8 compartments.

The clonotype originates from a man aged 18 to 30 who received the YFV17D yellow fever vaccine. V and J are TRBV12-3 or TRBV12-4 and TRBJ1-2, with a tentative D call TRBD1 (5 bases). The starting material was CD4+ T cells sorted from PBMCs, obtained roughly seven weeks after the first yellow fever vaccination. Here the CDR3 reads CASSLAGMGEYGYTF. The CDR3 nucleotides read TGTGCCAGCAGTTTAGCGGGGATGGGGGAATATGGCTACACCTTC.